A single sample is the source of the 29 T cell receptor beta chains below, sequenced in a study of cytomegalovirus exposure and HLA in healthy donors. Use of 60 Vbeta and 13 Jbeta primers characterized the PCR. Measured with immunoSEQ multiplex PCR; TCRdb has only the in-frame clones, and not every one. The sample contains some 150,000 clones, around two thirds of which appear only once. Sequenced sample: PBMCs. The receptors stem from a man between 18 and 29 years old in good health and CMV-seropositive.

J is TRBJ1-1 and V is TRBV2; D is possibly TRBD1 (5 bases). The germline gives CDR1 SNHLY, CDR2 FYNNEI. The CDR3 sequence is 12 residues long. Trimming stripped 11 bases from V and 4 bases from J, with 14 bases between. The chain's CDR3 is CAVPKRGTEAFF. CDR3 DNA: TGTGCCGTGCCGAAAAGGGGCACTGAAGCTTTCTTT. The whole variable domain, filled in from reference TRBV2 and TRBJ1-1, reads EPEVTQTPSHQVTQMGQEVILRCVPISNHLYFYWYRQILGQKVEFLVSFYNNEISEKSEIFDDQFSVERPDGSNFTLKIRSTKLEDSAMYFCAVPKRGTEAFFGQGTRLTVV.

This chain links TRBV10-1 with TRBJ2-2; D possibly corresponds to TRBD2 (5 bases). Trimming stripped 6 bases from V and 1 base from J, with 15 bases between. The CDR3 contains 16 residues. Germline-derived CDR1 and CDR2 are WNHNN and SYGVQD (reference sequence). CDR3 bases: TGCGCCAGCAGCAAGAGTCCCGGACTGAACACCGGGGAGCTGTTTTTT. Amino acid sequence: CASSKSPGLNTGELFF.

The V and J genes are TRBV7-9 and TRBJ1-2, with 9 bases identical to TRBD1. J was trimmed by 2 bases and V by 2 bases; bases with no gene match: 15. This CDR3 spans 19 amino acids. Per the germline V gene, CDR1 is SEHNR and CDR2 is FQNEAQ (reference sequence). The CDR3 sequence is CASSLIRPAIGQGNYGYTF. The CDR3, as DNA: TGTGCCAGCAGCTTAATTCGGCCGGCGATTGGACAGGGGAACTATGGCTACACCTTC.

The rearrangement links TRBV9 to TRBJ2-3, with D possibly being TRBD2 (6 bases). The ends were cut back, 0 bases at V and 4 bases at J, with 12 bases in the middle. The CDR3 is made up of 15 amino acids. Looked up from germline, CDR1 is SGDLS and CDR2 is YYNGEE. CDR3 loop: CASSVVGRSSDTQYF. The CDR3 region has the DNA TGTGCCAGCAGCGTAGTCGGGAGAAGCTCAGATACGCAGTATTTT.

This sequence joins TRBV5-1 and TRBJ2-4, with TRBD1 matching 9 bases. The length of the CDR3 is 18 residues. The V gene end was trimmed by 3 bases and the J gene end by 0 bases; junction bases not matched to a gene: 10. The germline V gene has CDR1 SGHRS and CDR2 YFSETQ. The CDR3 reads CASSSWTGQGVAKNIQYF. In DNA form, the CDR3 reads TGCGCCAGCAGCTCCTGGACGGGACAGGGCGTAGCCAAAAACATTCAGTACTTC.

This clone was picked up one time. The genes are TRBV7-2 and TRBJ2-1, with D maybe TRBD2 (6 bases). The CDR3 totals 13 residues. V was shortened by 7 bases and J by 7 bases, with 14 bases between the two germline ends. Looked up from germline, CDR1 is SGHTA and CDR2 is FQGNSA. In nucleotides, the CDR3 is TGTGCCAGCACCAAGACTAGTTCAAATGAGCAGTTCTTC. Amino acid sequence: CASTKTSSNEQFF.

This sequence joins TRBV18 and TRBJ2-7; D is perhaps TRBD1 (6 bases). The CDR3 extends over 16 amino acids. Trimming cost V 1 base and J 5 bases, with 18 bases left between them. The germline V gene has CDR1 KGHSH and CDR2 LQKENI. The CDR3 reads CASSPLQGGKRDEQYF. CDR3 coding DNA: TGTGCCAGCTCACCACTCCAAGGGGGAAAAAGGGACGAGCAGTACTTC.

The chain uses TRBV27 and TRBJ2-5; a possible D gene is TRBD1 (6 bases). The CDR3 is 14 amino acids. Between the trimmed V and J ends, which lost 5 bases and 4 bases, there was a span of 14 bases. Germline V lookup: CDR1 MNHEY, CDR2 SMNVEV (reference sequence). CDR3 residues: CASSVQRGRETQYF. As DNA, the CDR3 is TGTGCCAGCAGTGTACAGAGGGGGAGAGAGACCCAGTACTTC.

The chain joins TRBV19 to TRBJ2-3; 8 bases are a match to TRBD1. The V gene end was trimmed by 1 base and the J gene end by 0 bases; junction bases not matched to a gene: 0. The germline gives CDR1 LNHDA, CDR2 SQIVND (reference sequence). The CDR3 extends over 15 amino acids. CDR3 sequence reads: CASSIGQGSTDTQYF. DNA of the CDR3: TGTGCCAGTAGTATAGGACAGGGGAGCACAGATACGCAGTATTTT.

The chain couples TRBV29-1 to TRBJ2-1, with 13 bases aligning to TRBD2. Trimming at V came to 5 bases and at J to 6 bases, leaving 10 bases not matched to a gene. The germline V gene has CDR1 SQVTM and CDR2 ANQGSEA. This CDR3 is 16 amino acids long. CDR3 sequence reads: CSVPLAGGFFFNEQFF. The DNA of the CDR3 is TGCAGCGTTCCACTAGCGGGGGGGTTCTTCTTCAATGAGCAGTTCTTC.

This clone was observed once. The chain combines TRBV14 with TRBJ2-7, with 13 nucleotides matching TRBD2. Germline V gene data show CDR1 as SGHDN and CDR2 as FVKESK. The CDR3 loop spans 16 amino acids. The trim removed 3 bases at V and 3 bases at J, leaving 5 bases unmatched. The CDR3 here is CASSQFGLAGVYEQYF. The CDR3 bases are TGTGCCAGCAGCCAGTTCGGACTAGCGGGAGTCTACGAGCAGTACTTC. The variable domain in full, completed from reference TRBV14 and TRBJ2-7, reads EAGVTQFPSHSVIEKGQTVTLRCDPISGHDNLYWYRRVMGKEIKFLLHFVKESKQDESGMPNNRFLAERTGGTYSTLKVQPAELEDSGVYFCASSQFGLAGVYEQYFGPGTRLTVT.

This sequence joins TRBV19 and TRBJ1-5; D is uncertain. V gave up 5 bases and J gave up 1 base, with 9 bases separating them. Germline CDR1 is LNHDA and CDR2 is SQIVND (reference sequence). The CDR3 is 14 amino acids. The CDR3 sequence is CASSHPVSNQPQHF. In nucleotides, the CDR3 is TGTGCCAGTAGTCATCCGGTGAGCAATCAGCCCCAGCATTTT. Full variable domain (remainder filled in from reference TRBV19 and TRBJ1-5): DGGITQSPKYLFRKEGQNVTLSCEQNLNHDAMYWYRQDPGQGLRLIYYSQIVNDFQKGDIAEGYSVSREKKESFPLTVTSAQKNPTAFYLCASSHPVSNQPQHFGDGTRLSIL.

This chain uses TRBV4-1 with TRBJ2-3, with TRBD2 matching over 8 bases. This CDR3 is built from 17 residues. Per germline, CDR1 MGHRA and CDR2 YSYEKL. V dropped 0 bases and J dropped 1; count of bases not matched to a gene: 6. For the CDR3, the DNA is TGCGCCAGCAGCCAAGATGGGAACGGGGGGGGCACAGATACGCAGTATTTT. It is translated as CASSQDGNGGGTDTQYF.

This rearrangement joins TRBV5-1 to TRBJ1-6, with unresolved D. The germline gives CDR1 SGHRS, CDR2 YFSETQ. The CDR3 loop spans 13 amino acids. V was cut by 8 bases and J by 10 bases, with 16 bases left in between. The CDR3 DNA is TGCGCCAGTTCCCCGAACATCCGATCACCCCTCCACTTT. Its protein product is CASSPNIRSPLHF.

The V and J genes are TRBV10-3 and TRBJ2-3, with D possibly TRBD1 on 7 matching bases. The CDR3 is 14 residues long. The germline gives CDR1 ENHRY, CDR2 SYGVKD. Deletions cut 6 bases from V and 3 bases from J, with 13 bases between. The CDR3 DNA reads TGTGCCATCAGGGGAGCAGGGGGGACAGATACGCAGTATTTT. Protein: CAIRGAGGTDTQYF.

The V call is TRBV2, the J call TRBJ1-2; D is ambiguous. The germline V gene encodes CDR1 SNHLY and CDR2 FYNNEI. The CDR3 is 13 amino acids. V was cut by 2 bases and J by 4 bases, with 8 bases left in between. CDR3 in amino acids: CASSELRAYGYTF. The CDR3 DNA reads as TGTGCCAGCAGTGAACTACGCGCCTATGGCTACACCTTC.

V and J are TRBV13 and TRBJ2-7, with D possibly matching TRBD2 (6 bases). Germline assignment: CDR1 PRHDT and CDR2 FYEKMQ (reference sequence). V lost 1 base to trimming and J lost 2 bases, with 12 bases between them. This CDR3 contains 15 residues. For the CDR3, the DNA is TGTGCCAGCAGCTTAGTTGGTAGCGGCCCCTACGAGCAGTACTTC. Protein product: CASSLVGSGPYEQYF.

The chain employs TRBV18 and TRBJ2-6; TRBD2 aligns across 7 bases. Germline CDR1 KGHSH, CDR2 LQKENI. V lost 2 bases to trimming and J lost 2 bases; unmatched junction nucleotides: 6. This CDR3 is built from 17 residues. In DNA form, the CDR3 reads TGTGCCAGCTCACCATTGGGGGGGAGTGCTGGGGCCAACGTCCTGACTTTC. Translated: CASSPLGGSAGANVLTF.

The V call is TRBV10-3, the J call TRBJ1-2, with D hard to call. The V gene's germline CDR1 is ENHRY and CDR2 SYGVKD. The V gene lost 8 bases and the J gene lost 2 bases, with 15 bases spanning the gap. CDR3 length equals 14 residues. In DNA, the CDR3 is TGTGCCATCCTGATAGTGGGCCAGAACTATGGCTACACCTTC. It specifies CAILIVGQNYGYTF.

The J gene is TRBJ1-2, the V gene TRBV18, with D possibly matching TRBD1 (5 bases). Germline V gives CDR1 KGHSH, CDR2 LQKENI. Trimming took 3 bases from V and 4 from J, leaving 9 bases between them. The CDR3 is 13 residues long. The CDR3: CASSPTGSYGYTF. The DNA of the CDR3 is TGTGCCAGCTCACCCACAGGTTCCTATGGCTACACCTTC.

The genes are TRBV7-9 and TRBJ1-4, with 7 bases lining up with TRBD1. The J segment lost 8 bases and the V segment lost 1 base, leaving 4 bases of the junction unmatched. CDR3 size: 14 residues. The germline V gene encodes CDR1 SEHNR and CDR2 FQNEAQ (reference sequence). The CDR3 sequence: CASSLGGGGEKLFF. The CDR3 nucleotides are TGTGCCAGCAGCTTAGGAGGGGGCGGCGAAAAACTGTTTTTT.

V usage is TRBV5-8 and J usage is TRBJ1-5; D might be TRBD1 (5 bases). The CDR3 contains 14 residues. V gave up 2 bases and J gave up 3 bases, with 9 bases separating them. CDR1 SGHTS and CDR2 YDEGEE come from the germline V gene. The CDR3 nucleotides read TGTGCCAGCAGCTTCGGACACCCCAATCAGCCCCAGCATTTT. This gives the protein CASSFGHPNQPQHF.

The V gene is TRBV10-1, the J gene TRBJ2-7; 14 positions match TRBD2. The CDR3 length is 18 residues. Trimming took 8 bases from V and 5 from J; bases not matched to a gene: 17. Germline V lookup: CDR1 WNHNN, CDR2 SYGVQD (reference sequence). The CDR3 region is CASGEAGLAGDSRHEQYF. The DNA of the CDR3 is TGCGCCAGCGGGGAAGCGGGACTAGCGGGAGATTCTCGCCACGAGCAGTACTTC.

This clone was counted a few times. The chain employs TRBV6-5 and TRBJ1-2, with a possible D match to TRBD1 (5 bases). Germline V CDR1 and CDR2: MNHEY, SVGAGI. V lost 7 bases, J lost 6 bases, and 18 bases lay in between. The CDR3 consists of 14 residues. The CDR3, as DNA: TGTGCCAGCACCTCCCTGGGGCGCGTTGATGGCTACACCTTC. It encodes CASTSLGRVDGYTF.

This clone has more than one count but fewer than ten. The chain couples TRBV29-1 to TRBJ2-7; 7 positions agree with TRBD1. Losses at the gene ends were 5 bases for V and 3 bases for J; bases not matched to a gene: 7. The V gene's germline CDR1 is SQVTM and CDR2 ANQGSEA. CDR3 size: 13 residues. The CDR3 reads CSVKTGPDYEQYF. The CDR3 DNA sequence: TGCAGCGTTAAGACAGGGCCGGACTACGAGCAGTACTTC.

The chain is built from TRBV27 and TRBJ2-1; the D gene is possibly TRBD1 (5 bases). V gave up 6 bases and J gave up 5 bases, with 11 bases separating them. CDR3 size: 13 residues. CDR1 is MNHEY and CDR2 is SMNVEV in the germline V gene (reference sequence). The CDR3 loop reads CASSPDTDNEQFF. CDR3 in DNA: TGTGCCAGCAGCCCGGACACGGACAATGAGCAGTTCTTC.

This chain uses TRBV7-2 with TRBJ1-4; TRBD1 might be the D (6 bases). CDR1 is SGHTA and CDR2 is FQGNSA in the germline V gene. CDR3 length: 14 amino acids. The V gene lost 2 bases and the J gene lost 5 bases, with 9 bases spanning the gap. The CDR3 nucleotides are TGTGCCAGCAGCTTAAGGACAGTCAATGAAAAACTGTTTTTT. This encodes CASSLRTVNEKLFF.

The chain couples TRBV7-2 to TRBJ2-5; perhaps TRBD1 as D (5 bases). The CDR3 runs 15 residues. Trimming took 1 base from V and 2 from J, leaving 11 bases between them. The germline CDR1 and CDR2 sequences are SGHTA and FQGNSA. CDR3 sequence reads: CASSLGDSEQETQYF. The CDR3 nucleotides read TGTGCCAGCAGCTTAGGCGACAGCGAACAAGAGACCCAGTACTTC.

The chain employs TRBV4-3 and TRBJ2-1; the D gene is possibly TRBD2 (7 bases). This CDR3 is 15 amino acids long. Trimming pared 4 bases from V and 8 bases from J, leaving 18 bases between. Germline values: CDR1 LGHNA, CDR2 YSLEER. CDR3 sequence reads: CASSPDGGGRDEQFF. In DNA, the CDR3 is TGCGCCAGCAGCCCTGATGGGGGGGGCAGAGATGAGCAGTTCTTC.